This TCR beta chain came from a study of cytomegalovirus exposure and HLA in healthy donors. On the study more broadly: The same platform as the approximately 730 first-cohort repertoires was used for the 90 to 150 validation repertoires, a later analysis reported. Study-wide results and limits: Among TCR sequences, most were rare, though some public TCRs appeared in many donors. Among TCR beta chains, those listed as cytomegalovirus-associated numbered over 150.

It was the roughly 110-subject validation cohort, separate from the roughly 700-subject first cohort, to which the donors belonged. Produced via immunoSEQ multiplex PCR; TCRdb's table is partial and in-frame only. Here the sample spans over 150,000 clones, approximately 86% being singletons. This clone has a handful of counts. Its target is not known. One end of the junction fails to match germline, which may point to a read error. Germline values: CDR1 SQVTM, CDR2 ANQGSEA. This CDR3 spans 11 amino acids. The V call is TRBV29-1, the J call TRBJ2-7; the match to TRBD1 covers 7 bases. The sequenced sample consisted of PBMCs. This receptor was identified in a man younger than 35 in good health and CMV-seropositive. The DNA of the CDR3 is TGCAGCGTTGGGGACAGTGGGCTAGCCGTCTTC. Translated, it gives CSVGDSGLAVF.